This TCR beta chain was recorded in a study of OX40 agonist ivuxolimab in advanced cancers. The germline gives CDR1 LNHDA, CDR2 SQIVND (reference sequence). Trimming removed 5 bases from V and 0 bases from J; junction bases left unmatched: 11. The CDR3 is made up of 17 amino acids. This table comes from immunoSEQ multiplex PCR, and its TCRdb copy is limited to in-frame clones, with some not included. The table lists tens of thousands of clones, roughly 85% of them singletons, with approximately 0.78% in the top ten. Here the sequenced sample was CD4+ or CD8+ T cells sorted from blood, taken in a trial of the OX40 agonist ivuxolimab. The V and J genes are TRBV19 and TRBJ2-3; TRBD1 agrees at 7 bases. The origin of this receptor is an adult with an advanced solid tumor such as melanoma, head and neck, liver or kidney cancer. The CDR3 DNA reads as TGTGCCAGTAGTCCCCGACGACAGGGACATAGCACAGATACGCAGTATTTT. Its protein is CASSPRRQGHSTDTQYF.